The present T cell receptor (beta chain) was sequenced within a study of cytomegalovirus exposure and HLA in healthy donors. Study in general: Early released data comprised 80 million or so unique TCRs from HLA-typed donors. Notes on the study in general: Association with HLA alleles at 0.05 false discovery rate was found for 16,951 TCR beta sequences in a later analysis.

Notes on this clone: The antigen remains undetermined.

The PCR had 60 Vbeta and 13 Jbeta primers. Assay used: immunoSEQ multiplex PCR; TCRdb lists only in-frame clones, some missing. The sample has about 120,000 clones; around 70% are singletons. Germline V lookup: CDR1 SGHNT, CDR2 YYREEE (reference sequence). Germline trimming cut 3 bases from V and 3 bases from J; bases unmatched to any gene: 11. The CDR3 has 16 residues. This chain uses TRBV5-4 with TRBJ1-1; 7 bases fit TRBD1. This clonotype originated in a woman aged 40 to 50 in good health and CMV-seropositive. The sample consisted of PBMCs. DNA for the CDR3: TGTGCCAGCAGCTGGACTATAGGGGGCGGTTACACTGAAGCTTTCTTT. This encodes CASSWTIGGGYTEAFF.